This T cell receptor (beta chain) originates from a study of blood T cell repertoires in COVID-19. Only in-frame clones appear in the TCRdb table, and some are missing; sequencing was by immunoSEQ multiplex PCR. The table lists about 150,000 clones, around 85% of them singletons, with more than 5% in the top ten. Adults between roughly 18 and 90 years of age took part from 20 to 25 US areas. This clone showed up just once. The sequenced sample consisted of PBMCs or T cells enriched from blood (not recorded which). The source is a woman in her forties who had recovered from COVID-19.

This chain's CDR3 is CASSERSGFYNEQFF. CDR3 DNA: TGTGCCAGCAGTGAACGGAGCGGGTTCTACAATGAGCAGTTCTTC. The gene calls are TRBV2 and TRBJ2-1; D possibly corresponds to TRBD2 (6 bases). The V gene lost 2 bases and the J gene lost 3 bases, with 11 bases spanning the gap. This CDR3 has 15 residues. Per the germline V gene, CDR1 is SNHLY and CDR2 is FYNNEI.